Presented here are 14 T cell receptor beta chains from one specimen sequenced in a study of T-cell reconstitution after alpha-beta-depleted transplantation in children. It was with unique molecular identifiers that the TCRbeta library was prepared. TCRdb re-derived calls from the PCR reads in MiXCR, one entry per CDR3 protein. In the table there are roughly 240,000 distinct CDR3 sequences, roughly 8.2% of which are singletons. The source was PBMCs, mostly from graft donor cells, collected 180 days after TCRalphabeta/CD19-depleted stem cell transplant. The receptor set was obtained from a male patient between 5 and 17 years old who had a stem cell transplant for acute lymphoblastic leukemia, so the T cells may come from the graft donor.

This clonotype was counted many times. The chain is built from TRBV7-8 and TRBJ2-7; no clear D gene. The CDR3 extends over 14 amino acids. CDR1 SGHVS and CDR2 FQNEAQ come from the germline V gene. V was trimmed by 0 bases and J by 2 bases, leaving 8 bases between them. Here the CDR3 DNA reads TGTGCCAGCAGCTTAGCGTGGTCTGCCTACGAGCAGTACTTC. As protein: CASSLAWSAYEQYF.

In its sample, this clonotype was seen many times. This chain uses TRBV18 with TRBJ2-2; TRBD1 might be the D (6 bases). V shed 4 bases and J shed 7 bases, with 7 bases lying between them. The CDR3 spans 12 residues. CDR1 is KGHSH and CDR2 is LQKENI in the germline V gene. CDR3 sequence: CASSQDSGELFF. The CDR3 region has the DNA TGTGCCAGCTCACAGGACAGCGGGGAGCTGTTTTTT.

The chain employs TRBV5-4 and TRBJ1-1, with 8 bases fitting TRBD1. The CDR3 covers 16 residues. CDR1 is SGHNT and CDR2 is YYREEE in the germline V gene (reference sequence). The trim removed 4 bases at V and 0 bases at J, leaving 8 bases unmatched. The CDR3 sequence: CASSLRTGQMNTEAFF. The CDR3 nucleotides read TGTGCCAGCAGCCTCAGGACAGGGCAAATGAACACTGAAGCTTTCTTT.

Many counts were recorded for this clonotype. The chain recombines TRBV20-1 with TRBJ1-3; D is ambiguous. The CDR3 consists of 15 residues. Germline V gene data show CDR1 as DFQATT and CDR2 as SNEGSKA (reference sequence). V was trimmed by 4 bases and J by 0 bases, leaving 13 bases between them. This chain's CDR3 is CSAKVGSPSGNTIYF. The DNA for the CDR3 is TGCAGTGCTAAGGTCGGTTCACCCTCTGGAAACACCATATATTTT.

This clonotype was recorded at least ten times. The chain has TRBV6-2 or TRBV6-3 and TRBJ1-5; D may be TRBD1 (6 bases). The germline V gene encodes CDR1 MNHEY and CDR2 SVGEGT. The CDR3 runs 17 residues. Trimming pared 10 bases from V and 1 base from J, leaving 23 bases between. CDR3 in amino acids: CATNKGGYGFSNQPQHF. The CDR3 nucleotides are TGTGCCACCAATAAAGGGGGTTATGGCTTCAGCAATCAGCCCCAGCATTTT.

This clonotype came up many times. This chain joins TRBV5-1 and TRBJ2-7; D is perhaps TRBD1 (6 bases). CDR1 is SGHRS and CDR2 is YFSETQ in the germline V gene. The germline V and J ends were trimmed by 1 base and 7 bases, with 12 bases remaining between them. This CDR3 comprises 13 residues. DNA for the CDR3: TGCGCCAGCAGCTTGTCCCCCGGGACAGAGCAGTACTTC. Translating it yields CASSLSPGTEQYF.

This clonotype was detected many times. The CDR3 DNA is TGTGCCACCAGCAGTACAGGGCTACATCTCTACGAGCAGTACTTC. Amino acid sequence: CATSSTGLHLYEQYF. The chain recombines TRBV15 with TRBJ2-7, with a weak D call TRBD1 (6 bases). The germline CDR1 and CDR2 sequences are LNHNV and YYDKDF (reference sequence). Deletions cut 3 bases from V and 3 bases from J, with 15 bases between. The CDR3 consists of 15 residues.

In this sample, this clonotype turned up many times. V is TRBV5-1 and J is TRBJ2-3; no clear D gene. Between the trimmed V and J ends, which lost 4 bases and 4 bases, there was a span of 7 bases. CDR1 is SGHRS and CDR2 is YFSETQ in the germline V gene. The CDR3 covers 12 residues. The CDR3 protein is CASSGLSDTQYF. The CDR3 DNA sequence: TGCGCCAGCAGCGGGCTTTCAGATACGCAGTATTTT.

This clonotype was counted many times. The chain joins TRBV5-1 to TRBJ1-1; 9 bases align to TRBD1. There are 16 residues in the CDR3. In germline, CDR1 is SGHRS, CDR2 YFSETQ. Germline trimming cut 3 bases from V and 0 bases from J; bases unmatched to any gene: 6. CDR3 sequence: CASSSGQGTMNTEAFF. The CDR3 DNA is TGCGCCAGCAGCTCGGGACAGGGAACGATGAACACTGAAGCTTTCTTT. The full variable domain, its missing parts supplied by reference TRBV5-1 and TRBJ1-1, is KAGVTQTPRYLIKTRGQQVTLSCSPISGHRSVSWYQQTPGQGLQFLFEYFSETQRNKGNFPGRFSGRQFSNSRSEMNVSTLELGDSALYLCASSSGQGTMNTEAFFGQGTRLTVV.

This clonotype was picked up many times. This chain uses TRBV12-3 or TRBV12-4 with TRBJ1-5; D uncertain. Trimming shortened V by 6 bases and J by 5 bases, and 8 bases separated the two germline ends. CDR3 length equals 12 residues. The CDR3 bases are TGTGCCAGCAGCTCCAGAGATCAGCCCCAGCATTTT. This translates into CASSSRDQPQHF.

At least ten counts were recorded for this clonotype. V gene TRBV3-1 combines with J gene TRBJ2-4, with TRBD2 identical over 9 bases. Per germline, CDR1 LGHDT and CDR2 YNNKEL (reference sequence). The CDR3 contains 14 residues. The V and J ends lost 5 bases and 7 bases, in that order; junction bases with no gene match: 6. CDR3 protein: CASSIAGAGNIQYF. In DNA, the CDR3 is TGTGCCAGCAGCATAGCGGGGGCGGGTAACATTCAGTACTTC.

This clonotype showed up just a few times. One junction end does not reproduce the germline sequence, and a read error may be involved. This chain links TRBV20-1 with TRBJ2-5; 12 bases map to TRBD2. This CDR3 comprises 16 residues. CDR1 and CDR2 (germline): DFQATT, SNEGSKA (reference sequence). CDR3 in DNA: TGCTGTGCTCCATCCCGACTAGCGGGGGCCCAAGAGACCCAGTACTTC. Translating it yields CCAPSRLAGAQETQYF.

In its sample, this clonotype was seen many times. The chain recombines TRBV4-1 with TRBJ2-7; tentative D call: TRBD1 (5 bases). The ends were cut back, 1 base at V and 3 bases at J, with 13 bases in the middle. The germline gives CDR1 MGHRA, CDR2 YSYEKL. This CDR3 is built from 15 residues. The CDR3 coding sequence is TGCGCCAGCAGCCAAGTTGGCCAGGGAAGCTACGAGCAGTACTTC. Amino acid sequence: CASSQVGQGSYEQYF.

This clonotype was counted only a few times. The V call is TRBV18, the J call TRBJ2-5, with 8 bases aligning to TRBD1. Germline V gene data show CDR1 as KGHSH and CDR2 as LQKENI. The V and J ends lost 4 bases and 5 bases, in that order; junction bases with no gene match: 9. The CDR3 runs to 15 residues. The CDR3 DNA is TGTGCCAGCTCACAACGGACAGGGAATAGGGAGACCCAGTACTTC. This codes for CASSQRTGNRETQYF. The whole variable domain, remainder taken from reference TRBV18 and TRBJ2-5, is NAGVMQNPRHLVRRRGQEARLRCSPMKGHSHVYWYRQLPEEGLKFMVYLQKENIIDESGMPKERFSAEFPKEGPSILRIQQVVRGDSAAYFCASSQRTGNRETQYFGPGTRLLVL.